A single sample gave rise to the 28 T cell receptor beta chains below, sequenced in a study of CD8 T cells in ankylosing spondylitis listed by TCRdb under 2017. Study-wide conclusions, independent of this receptor: Blood from ankylosing spondylitis patients appeared to be characterized by a TCR beta motif made up of several highly homologous amino acid variants.

What these receptors recognize is not known. To prepare the library, 5' RACE was applied. Sequencing instrument: Illumina HiSeq 2500. In-frame beta chains were kept once TCRdb had trimmed the public reads at Q25 with fastp and called clones with MiXCR. CDR3 protein sequences are deduplicated, and each keeps its most common genes and DNA. This sample is represented by approximately 500,000 distinct CDR3 sequences; about an eighth of them were singletons. Nearly 7% of the sample is held by the ten biggest clonotypes. Source material: blood, either unsorted or a sorted T cell fraction (not recorded which). These receptors were collected from a male donor with ankylosing spondylitis.

This clonotype was counted only a few times. This chain connects TRBV10-3 to TRBJ1-6, with 7 nucleotides matching TRBD1. This CDR3 has 14 amino acids. Germline CDR1 and CDR2: ENHRY and SYGVKD. The J segment lost 7 bases and the V segment lost 3 bases, leaving 3 bases of the junction unmatched. This CDR3 reads CAISDDRENSPLHF. The CDR3 DNA sequence: TGTGCCATCAGTGATGACAGGGAGAATTCACCCCTCCACTTT.

This chain joins TRBV5-1 and TRBJ2-1, with D perhaps matching TRBD2 (6 bases). The V end was cut by 4 bases, the J end by 2 bases, with 16 bases between. The germline V gene encodes CDR1 SGHRS and CDR2 YFSETQ. The CDR3 runs to 16 residues. The chain's CDR3 is CASSPYRDLAYNEQFF. DNA of the CDR3: TGCGCCAGCAGCCCCTACCGGGACTTAGCCTACAATGAGCAGTTCTTC.

This clonotype was observed many times. This chain links TRBV5-1 with TRBJ1-4; D ambiguous. Germline values: CDR1 SGHRS, CDR2 YFSETQ. Trimming cost V 0 bases and J 6 bases, with 12 bases left between them. The CDR3 loop spans 15 amino acids. CDR3 loop: CASSLAGSSDEKLFF. The CDR3 region has the DNA TGCGCCAGCAGCTTGGCGGGTTCGAGTGATGAAAAACTGTTTTTT.

This clonotype was detected ten times or more. V and J are TRBV5-6 and TRBJ1-2; 10 nucleotides agree with TRBD1. Trimming took 3 bases from V and 2 from J; bases not matched to a gene: 13. The CDR3 covers 18 residues. CDR1 SGHDT and CDR2 YYEEEE come from the germline V gene. Here the CDR3 reads CASSYILTGGALNYGYTF. As DNA, the CDR3 is TGTGCCAGCAGCTATATCCTGACAGGGGGCGCGTTGAACTATGGCTACACCTTC. The complete variable domain, with remaining parts taken from reference TRBV5-6 and TRBJ1-2, reads DAGVTQSPTHLIKTRGQQVTLRCSPKSGHDTVSWYQQALGQGPQFIFQYYEEEERQRGNFPDRFSGHQFPNYSSELNVNALLLGDSALYLCASSYILTGGALNYGYTFGSGTRLTVV.

A few counts support this clonotype. The J gene is TRBJ2-1, the V gene TRBV25-1; D uncertain. V shed 3 bases and J shed 5 bases, with 11 bases lying between them. The CDR3 contains 14 residues. Germline V gene sequence: CDR1 MGHDK, CDR2 SYGVNS. The CDR3 sequence is CASSDAEDHNEQFF. The DNA of the CDR3 is TGTGCCAGCAGTGATGCGGAAGATCACAATGAGCAGTTCTTC.

This clonotype was found a few times. The chain carries TRBV13 and TRBJ2-7; TRBD1 matches 9 bases. The CDR3 length is 14 residues. Germline CDR1 and CDR2: PRHDT and FYEKMQ (reference sequence). Trimming removed 6 bases from V and 6 bases from J; junction bases left unmatched: 9. CDR3 region: CASSWTGAGREQYF. The CDR3, as DNA: TGTGCCAGCAGTTGGACAGGGGCCGGGCGCGAGCAGTACTTC.

The CDR3 loop is CASSTGVVGYGYTF. The CDR3 DNA sequence: TGTGCCAGCTCAACAGGGGTGGTTGGCTATGGCTACACCTTC. V is TRBV12-3 or TRBV12-4 and J is TRBJ1-2; the match to TRBD1 covers 7 bases. This CDR3 has 14 amino acids. The V segment lost 8 bases and the J segment 4 bases; nucleotides outside the gene matches: 10.

This clonotype was counted at least ten times. The chain couples TRBV19 to TRBJ1-5; unclear D gene. The germline V and J ends were trimmed by 4 bases and 4 bases, with 11 bases remaining between them. Per germline, CDR1 LNHDA and CDR2 SQIVND (reference sequence). This CDR3 is 14 amino acids long. The CDR3 is CASSRAGKNQPQHF. The CDR3 coding sequence is TGTGCCAGTAGTAGGGCGGGGAAAAATCAGCCCCAGCATTTT.

This clonotype was seen more than once but under ten times. The rearrangement uses TRBV11-2 and TRBJ2-1; TRBD1 agrees at 12 bases. Losses at the gene ends were 8 bases for V and 10 bases for J; bases not matched to a gene: 9. This CDR3 region has 14 residues. Looked up from germline, CDR1 is SGHAT and CDR2 is FQNNGV. DNA for the CDR3: TGTGCCAGCGAACCGGGACAGGGGGCACAGGAGCAGTTCTTC. Protein: CASEPGQGAQEQFF.

The chain links TRBV20-1 to TRBJ2-2, with D unclear. CDR3 length: 14 amino acids. Germline V gene data show CDR1 as DFQATT and CDR2 as SNEGSKA (reference sequence). The V end was cut by 0 bases, the J end by 4 bases, with 9 bases between. For the CDR3, the DNA is TGCAGTGCTAGAGAACCAGCCAGCACCGGGGAGCTGTTTTTT. Translation: CSAREPASTGELFF.

The chain couples TRBV5-1 to TRBJ1-2; tentative D call: TRBD1 (6 bases). This CDR3 contains 14 residues. V was pared by 4 bases and J by 4 bases, with 14 bases between. Germline values: CDR1 SGHRS, CDR2 YFSETQ. This CDR3 is CASSEQGGIYGYTF. Written as DNA, the CDR3 is TGCGCCAGCAGCGAACAGGGAGGCATCTATGGCTACACCTTC.

This clonotype was observed a handful of times. V and J are TRBV20-1 and TRBJ2-3; the match to TRBD2 covers 10 bases. The V and J ends lost 6 bases and 1 base, in that order; junction bases with no gene match: 13. This CDR3 has 17 amino acids. Germline V gene sequence: CDR1 DFQATT, CDR2 SNEGSKA (reference sequence). CDR3 in amino acids: CSARSQWLAGGTDTQYF. CDR3 nucleotide sequence: TGCAGTGCCAGATCCCAATGGCTAGCGGGAGGCACAGATACGCAGTATTTT.

This clonotype was counted between two and nine times. The chain recombines TRBV10-3 with TRBJ2-1, with 10 bases identical to TRBD1. After removal of 0 bases from V and 7 bases from J, the junction contained 6 bases not matched to a gene. The V gene's germline CDR1 is ENHRY and CDR2 SYGVKD. The CDR3 extends over 16 amino acids. The CDR3 region has the DNA TGTGCCATCAGTGAGTCGAGGGGACAGGGGACGAATGAGCAGTTCTTC. Translated, it gives CAISESRGQGTNEQFF.

This clonotype came up a few times. The chain couples TRBV5-1 to TRBJ1-1; 7 bases fit TRBD1. Trimming removed 3 bases from V and 3 bases from J; junction bases left unmatched: 5. The CDR3 length is 14 residues. Germline assignment: CDR1 SGHRS and CDR2 YFSETQ. The CDR3 spells CASSYRGSHTEAFF. CDR3 bases: TGCGCCAGCAGCTACAGGGGTTCCCACACTGAAGCTTTCTTT.

This clonotype was seen more than once but under ten times. This rearrangement joins TRBV10-3 to TRBJ2-7; no clear D. CDR1 is ENHRY and CDR2 is SYGVKD in the germline V gene. Trimming pared 2 bases from V and 0 bases from J, leaving 5 bases between. The CDR3 spans 13 residues. The CDR3 DNA follows: TGTGCCATCAGTGAGCCAGACTCCTACGAGCAGTACTTC. Translated, it gives CAISEPDSYEQYF.

The chain employs TRBV29-1 and TRBJ1-1; the D is unclear. The CDR3 is made up of 14 amino acids. Germline CDR1 SQVTM, CDR2 ANQGSEA. The germline V and J ends were trimmed by 7 bases and 2 bases, with 17 bases remaining between them. CDR3 sequence: CSGRKRDINTEAFF. CDR3 DNA sequence: TGCAGCGGCCGGAAAAGGGATATAAACACTGAAGCTTTCTTT. Using reference TRBV29-1 and TRBJ1-1 for the parts outside the CDR3, the full variable domain is SAVISQKPSRDICQRGTSLTIQCQVDSQVTMMFWYRQQPGQSLTLIATANQGSEATYESGFVIDKFPISRPNLTFSTLTVSNMSPEDSSIYLCSGRKRDINTEAFFGQGTRLTVV.

In this sample, this clonotype turned up many times. This rearrangement joins TRBV24-1 to TRBJ1-2, with D perhaps TRBD1 (6 bases). Trimming shortened V by 3 bases and J by 7 bases, and 23 bases separated the two germline ends. This CDR3 comprises 17 residues. CDR1 KGHDR and CDR2 SFDVKD come from the germline V gene. DNA for the CDR3: TGTGCCACCAGTGATCGGGGGGCAGGGACCCACTCTGCTGGCTACACCTTC. Translated: CATSDRGAGTHSAGYTF.

This clonotype was detected only a few times. V and J are TRBV10-3 and TRBJ2-5; 10 positions match TRBD1. The CDR3 spans 14 residues. J was trimmed by 4 bases and V by 4 bases; bases with no gene match: 3. Germline V gene lookup returns CDR1 ENHRY and CDR2 SYGVKD. CDR3 amino acids: CAISARQGAETQYF. The CDR3 DNA reads TGTGCCATCAGTGCGCGACAGGGGGCAGAGACCCAGTACTTC.

This clonotype showed up just a few times. This chain links TRBV11-2 with TRBJ1-5; no definite D call. CDR1 is SGHAT, CDR2 FQNNGV, per germline. This CDR3 region has 13 residues. Trimming took 6 bases from V and 7 from J, leaving 13 bases between them. The CDR3 DNA sequence: TGTGCCAGCAGTGAGGGTTTCGAGCAGCCCCAGCATTTT. It encodes CASSEGFEQPQHF.

CDR3 coding DNA: TGTGCCAGCAGCGGTAGCGGGAGGGCCGTCGGGGAGCTGTTTTTT. Amino acids: CASSGSGRAVGELFF. The genes are TRBV5-6 and TRBJ2-2; the match to TRBD2 covers 11 bases. Germline CDR1 reads SGHDT; CDR2 reads YYEEEE. The CDR3 has 15 residues. The ends lost 4 bases at V and 7 bases at J; junction bases unmatched: 6.

The V gene is TRBV3-1, the J gene TRBJ2-7; no reliable D call. The germline V gene encodes CDR1 LGHDT and CDR2 YNNKEL (reference sequence). The CDR3 length is 16 residues. Trimming removed 0 bases at V and 1 base at J, with 13 bases between. CDR3 amino acids: CASSQDLPRLSYEQYF. For the CDR3, the DNA is TGTGCCAGCAGCCAAGATCTTCCCCGTTTGTCCTACGAGCAGTACTTC.

The J gene is TRBJ1-1, the V gene TRBV5-1, with 7 bases lining up with TRBD1. V was clipped by 7 bases and J by 1 base; unmatched bases: 13. Germline CDR1 reads SGHRS; CDR2 reads YFSETQ. The CDR3 is 16 amino acids. CDR3 in amino acids: CASGLKQGPSNTEAFF. The CDR3 DNA is TGCGCCAGCGGGTTAAAACAGGGGCCCTCGAACACTGAAGCTTTCTTT.

The rearrangement links TRBV12-3 or TRBV12-4 to TRBJ2-1, with TRBD2 matching over 8 bases. The CDR3 spans 15 residues. V shed 6 bases, J shed 6 bases, and the junction held 10 bases outside the gene matches. CDR3 sequence (DNA): TGTGCCAGCAGCAGCGGGAGCACCAAGACCAATGAGCAGTTCTTC. This encodes CASSSGSTKTNEQFF.

The chain combines TRBV5-1 with TRBJ2-3; 11 positions agree with TRBD2. CDR1 and CDR2 from the germline V gene are SGHRS and YFSETQ. Germline trimming cut 4 bases from V and 5 bases from J; bases unmatched to any gene: 9. This CDR3 region has 16 residues. This CDR3 reads CASSGGSGRAVDTQYF. The CDR3 region has the DNA TGCGCCAGCAGCGGGGGTAGCGGGAGGGCCGTAGATACGCAGTATTTT.

This clonotype was picked up a small number of times. V usage is TRBV28 and J usage is TRBJ2-3; no definite D call. CDR3 length: 14 amino acids. The V end lost 6 bases, the J end lost 3 bases, and 13 bases lay between the germline ends. Germline V gives CDR1 MDHEN, CDR2 SYDVKM. CDR3 protein: CASSLTESTDTQYF. DNA for the CDR3: TGTGCCAGCAGCCTCACGGAGTCTACAGATACGCAGTATTTT.

This clonotype has a handful of counts. The rearrangement links TRBV5-1 to TRBJ2-5; D is ambiguous. This CDR3 has 12 residues. V lost 5 bases, J lost 7 bases, and 12 bases lay in between. From germline, CDR1 is SGHRS and CDR2 YFSETQ. The CDR3 spells CASRTTGRTQYF. The CDR3 region has the DNA TGCGCCAGCAGGACCACCGGGCGGACCCAGTACTTC.

This clonotype was picked up many times. The rearrangement uses TRBV6-1 and TRBJ1-4; a weak D match, TRBD1 (6 bases). The germline V and J ends were trimmed by 3 bases and 8 bases, with 10 bases remaining between them. Germline V CDR1 and CDR2: MNHNS, SASEGT. The CDR3 runs to 13 residues. In DNA, the CDR3 is TGTGCCAGCAGTGAGCCAGGGGCCGAAAAACTGTTTTTT. It yields the protein CASSEPGAEKLFF.

The rearrangement uses TRBV16 and TRBJ2-3; no firm D call. This CDR3 region has 15 residues. Germline lookup yields CDR1 KGHSY and CDR2 FQNENV. The ends were cut back, 1 base at V and 2 bases at J, with 10 bases in the middle. CDR3 DNA: TGTGCCAGCAGCCAATGGACCGGGTACACAGATACGCAGTATTTT. This codes for CASSQWTGYTDTQYF.